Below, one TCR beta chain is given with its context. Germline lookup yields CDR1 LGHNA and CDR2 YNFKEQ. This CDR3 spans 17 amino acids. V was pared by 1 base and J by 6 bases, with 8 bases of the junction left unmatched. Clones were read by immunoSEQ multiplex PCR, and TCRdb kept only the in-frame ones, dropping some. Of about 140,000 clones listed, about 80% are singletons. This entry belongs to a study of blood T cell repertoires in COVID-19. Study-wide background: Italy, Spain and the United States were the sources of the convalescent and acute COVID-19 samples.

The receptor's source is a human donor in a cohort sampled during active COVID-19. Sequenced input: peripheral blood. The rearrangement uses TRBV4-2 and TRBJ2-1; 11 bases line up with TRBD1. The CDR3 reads CASSQGGGTGGRNEQFF. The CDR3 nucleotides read TGTGCCAGCAGCCAAGGGGGCGGGACAGGGGGTCGCAATGAGCAGTTCTTC.